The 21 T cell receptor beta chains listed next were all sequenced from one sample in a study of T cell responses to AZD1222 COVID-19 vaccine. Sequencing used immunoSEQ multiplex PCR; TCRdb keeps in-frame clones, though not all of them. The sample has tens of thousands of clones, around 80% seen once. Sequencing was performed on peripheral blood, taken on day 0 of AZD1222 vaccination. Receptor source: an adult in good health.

CDR3 amino acids: CAWSVTAYYGYTF. In DNA, the CDR3 is TGTGCCTGGAGTGTTACAGCCTACTATGGCTACACCTTC. The chain combines TRBV30 with TRBJ1-2; D is ambiguous. Germline CDR1 GTSNPN, CDR2 SVGIG (reference sequence). CDR3 length: 13 residues. With 0 bases removed from V and 3 bases from J, the gap between germline ends came to 8 bases.

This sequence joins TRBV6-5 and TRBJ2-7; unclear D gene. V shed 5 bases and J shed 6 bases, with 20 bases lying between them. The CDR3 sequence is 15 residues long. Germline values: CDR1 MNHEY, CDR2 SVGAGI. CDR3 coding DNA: TGTGCCAGCAGTCACCGACTGGGCCGTTCTGGCGAGCAGTACTTC. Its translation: CASSHRLGRSGEQYF.

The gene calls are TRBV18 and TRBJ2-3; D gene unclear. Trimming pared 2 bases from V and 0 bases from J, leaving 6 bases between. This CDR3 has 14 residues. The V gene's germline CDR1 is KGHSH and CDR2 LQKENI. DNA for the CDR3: TGTGCCAGCTCACCAACGGTTAGCACAGATACGCAGTATTTT. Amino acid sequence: CASSPTVSTDTQYF.

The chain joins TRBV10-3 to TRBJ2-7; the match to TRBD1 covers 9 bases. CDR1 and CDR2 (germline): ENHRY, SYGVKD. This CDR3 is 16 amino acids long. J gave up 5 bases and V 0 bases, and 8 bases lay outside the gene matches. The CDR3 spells CAISESSTGGVDEQYF. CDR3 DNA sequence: TGTGCCATCAGTGAGTCTTCGACAGGGGGAGTGGACGAGCAGTACTTC.

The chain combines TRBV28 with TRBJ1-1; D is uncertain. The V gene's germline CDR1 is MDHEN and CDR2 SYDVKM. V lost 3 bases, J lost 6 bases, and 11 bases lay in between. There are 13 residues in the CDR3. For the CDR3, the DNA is TGTGCCAGCAGTTTGGGGAGACTGTCTGAAGCTTTCTTT. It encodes CASSLGRLSEAFF.

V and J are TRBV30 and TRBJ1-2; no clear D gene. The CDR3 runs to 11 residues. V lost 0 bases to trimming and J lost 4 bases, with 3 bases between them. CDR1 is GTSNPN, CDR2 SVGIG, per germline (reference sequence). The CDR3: CAWSVSYGYTF. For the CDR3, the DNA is TGTGCCTGGAGTGTTTCCTATGGCTACACCTTC.

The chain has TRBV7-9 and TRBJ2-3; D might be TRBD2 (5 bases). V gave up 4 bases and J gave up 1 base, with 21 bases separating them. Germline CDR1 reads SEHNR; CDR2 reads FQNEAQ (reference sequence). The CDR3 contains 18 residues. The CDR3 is CASSYSLGATKGTDTQYF. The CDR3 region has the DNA TGTGCCAGCAGCTACTCTCTGGGAGCAACTAAAGGCACAGATACGCAGTATTTT.

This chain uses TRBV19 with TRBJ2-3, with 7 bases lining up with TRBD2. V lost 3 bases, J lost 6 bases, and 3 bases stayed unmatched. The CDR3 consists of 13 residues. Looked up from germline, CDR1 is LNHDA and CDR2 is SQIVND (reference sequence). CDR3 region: CASSIGTTDTQYF. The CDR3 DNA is TGTGCCAGTAGTATCGGGACTACCGATACGCAGTATTTT.

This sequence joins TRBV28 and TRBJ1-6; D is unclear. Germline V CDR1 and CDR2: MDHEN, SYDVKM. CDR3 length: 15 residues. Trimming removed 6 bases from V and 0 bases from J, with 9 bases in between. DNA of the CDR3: TGTGCCAGCAGGTCGGCGAGCTCCTATAATTCACCCCTCCACTTT. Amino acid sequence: CASRSASSYNSPLHF.

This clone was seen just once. CDR3 sequence: CASSFPGTGDTQYF. CDR3 nucleotides: TGTGCCAGCAGCTTTCCCGGGACAGGAGATACGCAGTATTTT. V is TRBV7-8 and J is TRBJ2-3; 8 nucleotides line up with TRBD1. Germline lookup yields CDR1 SGHVS and CDR2 FQNEAQ. The V gene end was trimmed by 3 bases and the J gene end by 5 bases; junction bases not matched to a gene: 4. CDR3 length: 14 amino acids.

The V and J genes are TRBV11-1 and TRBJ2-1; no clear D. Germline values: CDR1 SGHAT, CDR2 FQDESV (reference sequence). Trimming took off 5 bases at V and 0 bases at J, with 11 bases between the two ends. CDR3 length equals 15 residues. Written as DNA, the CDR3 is TGTGCCAGCAGCCCAACCGATTACTCCTACAATGAGCAGTTCTTC. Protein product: CASSPTDYSYNEQFF.

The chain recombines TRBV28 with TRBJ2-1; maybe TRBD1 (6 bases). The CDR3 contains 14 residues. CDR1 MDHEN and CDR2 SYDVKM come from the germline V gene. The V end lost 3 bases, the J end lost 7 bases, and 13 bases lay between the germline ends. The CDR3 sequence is CASSFVGALNEQFF. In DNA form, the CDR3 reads TGTGCCAGCAGTTTCGTGGGGGCCCTAAATGAGCAGTTCTTC. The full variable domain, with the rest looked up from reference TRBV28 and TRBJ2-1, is DVKVTQSSRYLVKRTGEKVFLECVQDMDHENMFWYRQDPGLGLRLIYFSYDVKMKEKGDIPEGYSVSREKKERFSLILESASTNQTSMYLCASSFVGALNEQFFGPGTRLTVL.

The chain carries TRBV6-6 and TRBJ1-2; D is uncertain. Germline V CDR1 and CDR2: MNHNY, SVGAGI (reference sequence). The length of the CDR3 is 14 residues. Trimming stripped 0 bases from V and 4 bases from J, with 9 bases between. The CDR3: CASSYSGVSYGYTF. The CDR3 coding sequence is TGTGCCAGCAGTTACTCCGGGGTGTCCTATGGCTACACCTTC.

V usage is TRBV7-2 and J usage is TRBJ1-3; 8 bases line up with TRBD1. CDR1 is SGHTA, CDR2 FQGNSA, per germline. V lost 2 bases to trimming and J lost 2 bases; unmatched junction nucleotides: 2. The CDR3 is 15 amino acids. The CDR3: CASSLLQGAGNTIYF. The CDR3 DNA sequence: TGTGCCAGCAGCTTATTACAGGGGGCTGGAAACACCATATATTTT.

CDR3 sequence reads: CASSARLAGVRDTQYF. The CDR3 DNA reads as TGTGCCAGCAGCGCCCGACTAGCGGGGGTGAGAGATACGCAGTATTTT. The chain links TRBV3-1 (or the pseudogene TRBV3-2) to TRBJ2-3; 12 bases agree with TRBD2. With 5 bases clipped from V and 5 bases from J, the junction kept 8 bases outside the gene matches. This CDR3 is 16 amino acids long. Germline V CDR1 and CDR2: LGHDT, YNNKEL (reference sequence).

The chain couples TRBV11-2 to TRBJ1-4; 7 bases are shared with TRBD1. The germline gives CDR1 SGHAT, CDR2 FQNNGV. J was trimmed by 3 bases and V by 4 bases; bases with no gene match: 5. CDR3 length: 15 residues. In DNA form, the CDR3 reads TGTGCCAGCAGCTATAGCGGGACAGCTAATGAAAAACTGTTTTTT. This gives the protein CASSYSGTANEKLFF.

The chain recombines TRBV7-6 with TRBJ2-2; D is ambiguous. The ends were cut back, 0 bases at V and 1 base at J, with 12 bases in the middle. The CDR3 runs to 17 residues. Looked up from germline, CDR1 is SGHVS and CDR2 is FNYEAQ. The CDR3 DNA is TGTGCCAGCAGCTTAGCGCCAGACAATTTGAACACCGGGGAGCTGTTTTTT. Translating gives CASSLAPDNLNTGELFF.

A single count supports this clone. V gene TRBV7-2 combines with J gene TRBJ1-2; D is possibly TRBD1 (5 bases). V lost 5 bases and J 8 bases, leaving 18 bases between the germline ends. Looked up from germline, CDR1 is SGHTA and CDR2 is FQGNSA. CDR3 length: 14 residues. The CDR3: CASSQKMDGAGYTF. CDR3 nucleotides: TGTGCCAGCAGCCAGAAAATGGACGGGGCGGGCTACACCTTC.

CDR3 nucleotides: TGTGCCAGCAGCTTAGTCGGCAGGGCCGAGCAGTACTTC. Protein product: CASSLVGRAEQYF. V usage is TRBV11-2 and J usage is TRBJ2-7, with D tentatively TRBD1 (5 bases). Germline CDR1 reads SGHAT; CDR2 reads FQNNGV. V lost 1 base and J 6 bases, leaving 10 bases between the germline ends. CDR3 length: 13 residues.

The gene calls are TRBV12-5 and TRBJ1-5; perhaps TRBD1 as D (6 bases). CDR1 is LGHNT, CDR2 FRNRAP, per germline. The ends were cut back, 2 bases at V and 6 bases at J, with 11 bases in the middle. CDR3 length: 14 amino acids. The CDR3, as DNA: TGTGCTAGTGGTTTGTCAGGGGTGGTTCAGCCCCAGCATTTT. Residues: CASGLSGVVQPQHF.

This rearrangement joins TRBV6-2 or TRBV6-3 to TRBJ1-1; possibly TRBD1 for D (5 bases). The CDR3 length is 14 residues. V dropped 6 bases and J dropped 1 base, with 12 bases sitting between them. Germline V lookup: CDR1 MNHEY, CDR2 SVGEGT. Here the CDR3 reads CASSRQSGNTEAFF. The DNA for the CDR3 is TGTGCCAGCAGCCGACAGTCCGGGAACACTGAAGCTTTCTTT.